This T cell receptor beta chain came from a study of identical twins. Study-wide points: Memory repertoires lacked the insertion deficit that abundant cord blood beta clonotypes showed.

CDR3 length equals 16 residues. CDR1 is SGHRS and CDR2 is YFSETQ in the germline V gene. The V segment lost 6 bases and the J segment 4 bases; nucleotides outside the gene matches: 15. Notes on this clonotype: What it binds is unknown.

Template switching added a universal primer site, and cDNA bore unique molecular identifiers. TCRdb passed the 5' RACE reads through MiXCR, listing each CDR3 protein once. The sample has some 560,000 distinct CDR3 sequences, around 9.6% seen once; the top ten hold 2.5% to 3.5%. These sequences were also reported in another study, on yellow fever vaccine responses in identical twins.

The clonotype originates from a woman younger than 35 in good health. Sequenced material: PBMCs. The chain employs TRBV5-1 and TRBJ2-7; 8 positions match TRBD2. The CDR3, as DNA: TGCGCCAGCAACCCTGTCATCGGGGGGGCAGGTTACGAGCAGTACTTC. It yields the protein CASNPVIGGAGYEQYF.